One sample yielded the 24 T cell receptor beta chains listed below, sequenced in a study of vaccination effects on CD4 cells after COVID-19. The method was immunoSEQ multiplex PCR; TCRdb's version includes in-frame clones alone and lacks a portion of them. The profile shows fewer than 85,000 clones, 78% of them singletons. Within the ViraFEST assay, antigen-specific CD4+ T cells underwent expansion with viral peptide pools prior to sequencing. Upon completion of roughly ten days in culture, CD4+ T cells were isolated. Vaccine recipients had no previous SARS-CoV-2 infection; their nucleocapsid antibodies were negative. Their antigen targets remain unknown. Sequencing used CD4+ T cells from PBMCs cultured with SARS-CoV-2 spike peptides, obtained before COVID-19 vaccination. The receptors stem from a human donor who received a COVID-19 vaccine.

The chain links TRBV6-5 to TRBJ1-4; 7 bases line up with TRBD1. The ends lost 6 bases at V and 4 bases at J; junction bases unmatched: 5. Germline V gene data show CDR1 as MNHEY and CDR2 as SVGAGI. The CDR3 is 14 residues long. The chain's CDR3 is CASRTTGNNEKLFF. In DNA form, the CDR3 reads TGTGCCAGCAGGACGACAGGGAATAATGAAAAACTGTTTTTT.

The chain couples TRBV2 to TRBJ1-3; no definite D call. This CDR3 spans 13 amino acids. V dropped 10 bases and J dropped 0 bases, with 10 bases sitting between them. The germline V gene has CDR1 SNHLY and CDR2 FYNNEI. For the CDR3, the DNA is TGTGCCACTCAGTTGGTCTCTGGAAACACCATATATTTT. It specifies CATQLVSGNTIYF.

In DNA form, the CDR3 reads TGTGCCAGCAGCTCTCGGACAGGCGCCAGCACAGATACGCAGTATTTT. Translated: CASSSRTGASTDTQYF. The rearrangement uses TRBV7-2 and TRBJ2-3, with 7 bases fitting TRBD1. Germline loops: CDR1 SGHTA, CDR2 FQGNSA. The trim removed 4 bases at V and 0 bases at J, leaving 7 bases unmatched. The CDR3 contains 16 residues.

V and J are TRBV7-9 and TRBJ1-2; 8 bases fit TRBD1. CDR3 length: 13 amino acids. Looked up from germline, CDR1 is SEHNR and CDR2 is FQNEAQ (reference sequence). Trimming took 5 bases from V and 7 from J; bases not matched to a gene: 6. CDR3 sequence (DNA): TGTGCCAGCAGCCAACAGGGGGGATCTGGCTACACCTTC. Translating it yields CASSQQGGSGYTF.

The chain has TRBV5-8 and TRBJ2-6; the D gene is possibly TRBD2 (5 bases). This CDR3 is 16 amino acids long. Trimming stripped 0 bases from V and 4 bases from J, with 11 bases between. The V gene's germline CDR1 is SGHTS and CDR2 YDEGEE. The CDR3 spells CASSLAVDSGANVLTF. Here the CDR3 DNA reads TGTGCCAGCAGCTTGGCCGTGGACTCCGGGGCCAACGTCCTGACTTTC.

J is TRBJ1-3 and V is TRBV30; a possible D gene is TRBD1 (6 bases). Deletions cut 7 bases from V and 0 bases from J, with 22 bases between. Germline CDR1 GTSNPN, CDR2 SVGIG (reference sequence). The length of the CDR3 is 17 residues. CDR3 protein: CAFHRDRSSLSGNTIYF. In DNA form, the CDR3 reads TGTGCCTTCCACAGGGATCGTAGCTCCCTCTCTGGAAACACCATATATTTT.

This chain links TRBV18 with TRBJ2-1; TRBD1 agrees at 9 bases. V lost 2 bases to trimming and J lost 3 bases; unmatched junction nucleotides: 2. CDR3 length equals 15 residues. Germline CDR1 and CDR2: KGHSH and LQKENI. CDR3 in DNA: TGTGCCAGCTCACCAGGGGACAGGGTCTACAATGAGCAGTTCTTC. The encoded protein is CASSPGDRVYNEQFF.

V and J are TRBV9 and TRBJ1-2; perhaps TRBD1 as D (5 bases). The CDR3 is 16 residues long. Trimming left V 3 bases short and J 2 bases short, with 17 bases between. Per the germline V gene, CDR1 is SGDLS and CDR2 is YYNGEE. Written as DNA, the CDR3 is TGTGCCAGCAGCGCCCGACCTGGGACGGAGAACTATGGCTACACCTTC. Its translation is CASSARPGTENYGYTF.

The chain has TRBV19 and TRBJ2-3; D is uncertain. The CDR3 is made up of 15 amino acids. Germline lookup yields CDR1 LNHDA and CDR2 SQIVND (reference sequence). Trimming took 5 bases from V and 4 from J, leaving 16 bases between them. CDR3 region: CASSDPQRTPDTQYF. CDR3 DNA: TGTGCCAGTAGTGACCCTCAAAGGACGCCAGATACGCAGTATTTT.

The chain carries TRBV18 and TRBJ1-2; no firm D call. Trimming cost V 0 bases and J 5 bases, with 4 bases left between them. The germline CDR1 and CDR2 sequences are KGHSH and LQKENI. The CDR3 spans 12 residues. CDR3 sequence: CASSPPEYGYTF. CDR3 DNA sequence: TGTGCCAGCTCACCACCGGAGTATGGCTACACCTTC.

The chain recombines TRBV6-5 with TRBJ1-1, with 7 bases identical to TRBD1. This CDR3 spans 14 amino acids. Per germline, CDR1 MNHEY and CDR2 SVGAGI. V shed 5 bases and J 1 base; nucleotides not matched to a gene: 4. The CDR3 region is CASSRQGPNTEAFF. The CDR3 DNA is TGTGCCAGCAGTAGACAGGGCCCGAACACTGAAGCTTTCTTT.

This clone was found a few times. The chain joins TRBV5-1 to TRBJ2-7; D uncertain. The germline V and J ends were trimmed by 5 bases and 6 bases, with 12 bases remaining between them. Germline loops: CDR1 SGHRS, CDR2 YFSETQ. CDR3 length: 12 amino acids. The CDR3 protein is CASRDPTGEQYV. DNA for the CDR3: TGCGCCAGCAGGGACCCCACGGGCGAGCAGTACGTC.

The V gene is TRBV6-5, the J gene TRBJ1-4; 7 bases match TRBD1. V lost 5 bases to trimming and J lost 2 bases; unmatched junction nucleotides: 5. The CDR3 covers 15 residues. In germline, CDR1 is MNHEY, CDR2 SVGAGI. The CDR3 spells CASSLTQGTNEKLFF. In DNA form, the CDR3 reads TGTGCCAGCAGTCTAACACAGGGGACTAATGAAAAACTGTTTTTT.

The chain joins TRBV28 to TRBJ2-2, with a possible D match to TRBD2 (6 bases). CDR1 MDHEN and CDR2 SYDVKM come from the germline V gene. V was clipped by 6 bases and J by 1 base, with 18 bases between them. The CDR3 extends over 17 amino acids. Here the CDR3 DNA reads TGTGCCAGCAGCCCCTCCCGGGTCGGGGGGAACACCGGGGAGCTGTTTTTT. Translation: CASSPSRVGGNTGELFF.

This chain joins TRBV30 and TRBJ1-5; a weak D match, TRBD1 (5 bases). The CDR3 covers 14 residues. The germline CDR1 and CDR2 sequences are GTSNPN and SVGIG (reference sequence). Trimming shortened V by 2 bases and J by 0 bases, and 8 bases separated the two germline ends. The DNA for the CDR3 is TGTGCCTGGAGTAAAGACAGTAGCAATCAGCCCCAGCATTTT. Translation gives CAWSKDSSNQPQHF.

V gene TRBV10-3 combines with J gene TRBJ2-3; D is ambiguous. This CDR3 is 13 amino acids long. The germline V gene has CDR1 ENHRY and CDR2 SYGVKD. V lost 6 bases and J 3 bases, leaving 10 bases between the germline ends. The CDR3 nucleotides read TGTGCCATCAGGGTGTCCCAGACAGATACGCAGTATTTT. This sequence encodes CAIRVSQTDTQYF.

This rearrangement joins TRBV2 to TRBJ2-5, with 11 bases lining up with TRBD1. This CDR3 spans 14 amino acids. Germline CDR1 is SNHLY and CDR2 is FYNNEI. The V gene end was trimmed by 5 bases and the J gene end by 5 bases; junction bases not matched to a gene: 4. The CDR3 here is CASSPGQGVETQYF. CDR3 bases: TGTGCCAGCAGTCCGGGACAGGGGGTGGAGACCCAGTACTTC.

V usage is TRBV19 and J usage is TRBJ2-3, with TRBD1 as a possible D gene (5 bases). Between the trimmed V and J ends, which lost 4 bases and 4 bases, there was a span of 15 bases. The CDR3 spans 15 residues. Germline V gene data show CDR1 as LNHDA and CDR2 as SQIVND (reference sequence). The CDR3 is CASSSGSWGPDTQYF. The DNA for the CDR3 is TGTGCCAGTAGTAGCGGTAGCTGGGGCCCAGATACGCAGTATTTT.

As to this clone: Other DNA sequences in the sample encode the same CDR3. The genes are TRBV5-1 and TRBJ1-3; D call uncertain. The CDR3 extends over 14 amino acids. Germline V CDR1 and CDR2: SGHRS, YFSETQ. Between the trimmed V and J ends, which lost 4 bases and 1 base, there was a span of 9 bases. CDR3 DNA: TGCGCCAGCAGCCCCGACATATCTGGAAACACCATATATTTT. It is translated as CASSPDISGNTIYF.

The chain recombines TRBV12-3 or TRBV12-4 with TRBJ1-3; TRBD1 is a possible D gene (5 bases). The CDR3 has 13 amino acids. The V end lost 3 bases, the J end lost 8 bases, and 11 bases lay between the germline ends. This CDR3 reads CASSFRGVDTIYF. DNA of the CDR3: TGTGCCAGCAGTTTTCGGGGCGTTGACACCATATATTTT.

The gene calls are TRBV2 and TRBJ1-3; D might be TRBD1 (6 bases). This CDR3 comprises 14 residues. Trimming pared 5 bases from V and 7 bases from J, leaving 15 bases between. Per germline, CDR1 SNHLY and CDR2 FYNNEI. The CDR3 loop reads CASSRDTGGNTIYF. The CDR3 nucleotides read TGTGCCAGCAGTAGGGACACCGGCGGGAACACCATATATTTT. Using reference TRBV2 and TRBJ1-3 for the parts outside the CDR3, the full variable domain is EPEVTQTPSHQVTQMGQEVILRCVPISNHLYFYWYRQILGQKVEFLVSFYNNEISEKSEIFDDQFSVERPDGSNFTLKIRSTKLEDSAMYFCASSRDTGGNTIYFGEGSWLTVV.

The chain is built from TRBV2 and TRBJ1-1; 9 nucleotides align to TRBD1. This CDR3 has 14 amino acids. V dropped 9 bases and J dropped 5; count of bases not matched to a gene: 10. Germline CDR1 and CDR2: SNHLY and FYNNEI. CDR3 sequence: CASKEGQGITEAFF. CDR3 coding DNA: TGTGCCAGTAAGGAGGGACAGGGAATTACTGAAGCTTTCTTT.

The CDR3 nucleotides are TGTGCCACAGGACAGGGCTCTGGCTACACCTTC. This encodes CATGQGSGYTF. The rearrangement uses TRBV24-1 and TRBJ1-2; 8 bases fit TRBD1. Losses at the gene ends were 10 bases for V and 7 bases for J; bases not matched to a gene: 4. Germline V gives CDR1 KGHDR, CDR2 SFDVKD. This CDR3 spans 11 amino acids.

The chain employs TRBV7-9 and TRBJ2-3, with 9 nucleotides matching TRBD2. CDR1 and CDR2 from the germline V gene are SEHNR and FQNEAQ (reference sequence). CDR3 length equals 17 residues. V trimming: 8 bases; J trimming: 5 bases; junction bases outside the gene matches: 17. Here the CDR3 DNA reads TGTGCCAGCCGTCGTTGGTCTTCGCGGGGGGGTAGAGATACGCAGTATTTT. Amino acid sequence: CASRRWSSRGGRDTQYF.